The 17 T cell receptor beta chains below were found in one sample sequenced in a study of OX40 agonist ivuxolimab in advanced cancers. Libraries were prepared by immunoSEQ multiplex PCR; TCRdb keeps only in-frame clonotypes and omits some of them. The sample includes more than 60,000 clones, approximately 81% of them seen just once. The sample in question was CD4+ or CD8+ T cells sorted from blood, obtained in a trial of the OX40 agonist ivuxolimab. The source is an adult with an advanced solid tumor such as melanoma, head and neck, liver or kidney cancer.

The genes are TRBV5-6 and TRBJ1-2; possible D gene TRBD1, 5 bases. V was cut by 0 bases and J by 9 bases, with 15 bases left in between. Germline V gives CDR1 SGHDT, CDR2 YYEEEE. The CDR3 is 14 residues long. The DNA of the CDR3 is TGTGCCAGCAGCTTGGACGCAAGGGGCGGGAGCTACACCTTC. Its translation: CASSLDARGGSYTF.

The chain links TRBV12-2 to TRBJ2-7; the table calls TRBD1, which could not be checked here. TRBV12-2 is labeled a pseudogene. The CDR3 contains 14 residues. The CDR3 DNA reads TGTGCAAGTCGCCCCCTGAAGGGGTTCGGCGAGCAGTACTTC. This sequence encodes CASRPLKGFGEQYF.

The V and J genes are TRBV28 and TRBJ1-3, with D unclear. The V gene lost 6 bases and the J gene lost 4 bases, with 19 bases spanning the gap. Germline V gives CDR1 MDHEN, CDR2 SYDVKM. The CDR3 is 16 residues long. For the CDR3, the DNA is TGTGCCAGCAGCACCACACCCCTGTCTAGGGGAAACACCATATATTTT. Its translation is CASSTTPLSRGNTIYF.

This clone has a handful of counts. The sample has other DNA sequences that encode this CDR3 too. The V call is TRBV6-5, the J call TRBJ1-2; D not certain. CDR1 is MNHEY and CDR2 is SVGAGI in the germline V gene. The V gene lost 6 bases and the J gene lost 3 bases, with 11 bases spanning the gap. The CDR3 has 13 amino acids. The CDR3 here is CASSLDGDYGYTF. Written as DNA, the CDR3 is TGTGCCAGCAGCCTCGACGGTGACTATGGCTACACCTTC.

The genes are TRBV7-8 and TRBJ2-7; 9 bases align to TRBD1. The ends lost 5 bases at V and 2 bases at J; junction bases unmatched: 4. The CDR3 contains 14 residues. The germline CDR1 and CDR2 sequences are SGHVS and FQNEAQ. CDR3 DNA: TGTGCCAGCAGCCAGGGACAGGGCCCCTACGAGCAGTACTTC. Encoded protein: CASSQGQGPYEQYF.

This chain joins TRBV6-5 and TRBJ2-2; TRBD1 is a possible D gene (5 bases). The germline V and J ends were trimmed by 5 bases and 6 bases, with 13 bases remaining between them. CDR3 length: 14 amino acids. CDR1 MNHEY and CDR2 SVGAGI come from the germline V gene. Written as DNA, the CDR3 is TGTGCCAGCAGTCACCAGACAGTAGCCGGGGAGCTGTTTTTT. Translating gives CASSHQTVAGELFF.

The chain combines TRBV2 with TRBJ2-7; tentative D call: TRBD1 (6 bases). Deletions cut 6 bases from V and 7 bases from J, with 22 bases between. The CDR3 length is 15 residues. The germline CDR1 and CDR2 sequences are SNHLY and FYNNEI. The CDR3 region is CASSPMRSRGEEQYF. The CDR3 nucleotides read TGTGCCAGCAGCCCGATGAGGTCCAGGGGTGAAGAGCAGTACTTC.

The J gene is TRBJ2-7, the V gene TRBV19; 9 positions match TRBD2. The V gene end was trimmed by 2 bases and the J gene end by 6 bases; junction bases not matched to a gene: 5. There are 14 residues in the CDR3. Germline-derived CDR1 and CDR2 are LNHDA and SQIVND (reference sequence). CDR3 DNA sequence: TGTGCCAGTAGTATACTAGCGGGGTTAGGCGAGCAGTACTTC. Protein product: CASSILAGLGEQYF.

V gene TRBV5-6 combines with J gene TRBJ1-2, with D perhaps matching TRBD1 (6 bases). Trimming took off 4 bases at V and 5 bases at J, with 15 bases between the two ends. CDR1 is SGHDT, CDR2 YYEEEE, per germline. CDR3 length: 14 residues. CDR3 bases: TGTGCCAGCAGCCCCGGACTACAGGGATATGGCTACACCTTC. Translating gives CASSPGLQGYGYTF.

The J gene is TRBJ2-3, the V gene TRBV9; possible D gene TRBD2, 7 bases. Germline CDR1 and CDR2: SGDLS and YYNGEE. The ends were cut back, 3 bases at V and 7 bases at J, with 15 bases in the middle. CDR3 length: 14 amino acids. CDR3 sequence reads: CASSGGGGRNTQYF. The CDR3 coding sequence is TGTGCCAGCAGCGGTGGGGGGGGCAGGAATACGCAGTATTTT.

This CDR3 is CASSHRVGEQYF. The CDR3 region has the DNA TGTGCCAGCAGCCACAGGGTTGGCGAGCAGTACTTC. V gene TRBV6-1 combines with J gene TRBJ2-7; the D gene is possibly TRBD1 (6 bases). V was pared by 6 bases and J by 6 bases, with 12 bases between. Per the germline V gene, CDR1 is MNHNS and CDR2 is SASEGT. This CDR3 region has 12 residues.

A single count supports this clone. At one end, the junction sequence differs from germline, possibly due to a read error. The chain is built from TRBV29-1 and TRBJ2-7; the D gene is possibly TRBD1 (6 bases). The CDR3 consists of 15 residues. Germline V gene sequence: CDR1 SQVTM, CDR2 ANQGSEA. The CDR3 bases are TGCAGCGCTGAACTTACGGCAGGGGCGTCCTACGAGCAGTACTTC. Its protein is CSAELTAGASYEQYF.

The chain joins TRBV9 to TRBJ1-2; 8 nucleotides agree with TRBD1. CDR3 length equals 14 residues. V trimming: 4 bases; J trimming: 5 bases; junction bases outside the gene matches: 7. Germline CDR1 is SGDLS and CDR2 is YYNGEE. The CDR3 region is CASSPQGAGYGYTF. CDR3 DNA sequence: TGTGCCAGCAGCCCTCAGGGGGCGGGTTATGGCTACACCTTC.

The chain has TRBV14 and TRBJ1-6, with 7 positions matching TRBD1. The CDR3 contains 18 residues. V lost 3 bases and J lost 7; bases outside the gene matches: 15. The V gene's germline CDR1 is SGHDN and CDR2 FVKESK. DNA of the CDR3: TGTGCCAGCAGCCATGCAGGGGGATCTTTGATACGGAATTCACCCCTCCACTTT. Translating it yields CASSHAGGSLIRNSPLHF.

This chain links TRBV5-1 with TRBJ2-2, with D possibly being TRBD1 (7 bases). With 0 bases removed from V and 0 bases from J, the gap between germline ends came to 15 bases. This CDR3 has 18 amino acids. Germline assignment: CDR1 SGHRS and CDR2 YFSETQ. CDR3 nucleotide sequence: TGCGCCAGCAGCTTGGCAGGGGGAGGACTAACGAACACCGGGGAGCTGTTTTTT. This translates into CASSLAGGGLTNTGELFF.

In nucleotides, the CDR3 is TGTGCCAGTAGTAAGCTGGCAGGGCCGAGCTCCTATAATTCACCCCTCCACTTT. Protein: CASSKLAGPSSYNSPLHF. This rearrangement joins TRBV19 to TRBJ1-6; D might be TRBD1 (5 bases). The CDR3 has 18 amino acids. The V and J ends lost 4 bases and 0 bases respectively, with 16 bases between them. Germline CDR1 and CDR2: LNHDA and SQIVND (reference sequence). Together with reference TRBV19 and TRBJ1-6, the CDR3 gives the full variable domain: DGGITQSPKYLFRKEGQNVTLSCEQNLNHDAMYWYRQDPGQGLRLIYYSQIVNDFQKGDIAEGYSVSREKKESFPLTVTSAQKNPTAFYLCASSKLAGPSSYNSPLHFGNGTRLTVT.

The chain joins TRBV18 to TRBJ2-1; TRBD1 matches at 8 bases. This CDR3 has 12 amino acids. The V and J ends lost 3 bases and 10 bases, in that order; junction bases with no gene match: 2. The germline V gene has CDR1 KGHSH and CDR2 LQKENI. CDR3 coding DNA: TGTGCCAGCTCACCCCGACAGGGGGAGCAGTTCTTC. Translated: CASSPRQGEQFF.